This record covers a single T cell receptor (beta chain). Its antigen is as yet unknown. Amplified material comprised TCR beta CDR3 regions derived from RNA transcripts. Second-round multiplex PCR came after a first-round RT-PCR that employed HTBI primers. Each CDR3 protein is one row after TCRdb ran MiXCR on the multiplex PCR reads. The sample includes some 750,000 distinct CDR3 sequences, 40% seen only once; the top ten take 44%. The sample belongs to a study of Graves' ophthalmopathy and Graves' hyperthyroidism. Each diagnosis was determined on the basis of clinical symptoms, serum thyroxine, TRAb, thyroid ultrasound and orbital computed tomography. Study-wide results and limits: Blood also contained most of the expanded thyroid clonotypes above 0.001 frequency.

Germline loops: CDR1 LNHDA, CDR2 SQIVND (reference sequence). The CDR3 consists of 14 residues. V lost 6 bases and J lost 0, with 11 bases in between. The receptor comes from an adult man with Graves' ophthalmopathy. The chain employs TRBV19 and TRBJ1-2; D is unclear. What was sequenced was peripheral blood. The CDR3 loop reads CASSTGLANYGYTF. CDR3 coding DNA: TGTGCCAGTAGCACCGGGCTAGCTAACTATGGCTACACCTTC.